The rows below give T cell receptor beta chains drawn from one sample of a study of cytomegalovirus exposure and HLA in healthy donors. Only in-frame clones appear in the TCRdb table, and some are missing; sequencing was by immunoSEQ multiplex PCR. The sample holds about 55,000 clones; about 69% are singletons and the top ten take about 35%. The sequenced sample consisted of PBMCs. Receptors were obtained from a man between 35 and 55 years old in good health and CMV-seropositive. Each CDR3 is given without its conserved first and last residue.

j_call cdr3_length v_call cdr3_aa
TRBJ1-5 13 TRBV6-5 ASSSRAGGTGAQH
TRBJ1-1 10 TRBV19 ASNQGWTEAF
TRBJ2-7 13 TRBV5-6 ASSYGTGDSTEQY
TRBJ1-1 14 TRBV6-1 ASSEVGQEPNTEAF
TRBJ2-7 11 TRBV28 ASRRTGSYEQY
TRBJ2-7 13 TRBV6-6 ASSSAGGVAYEQY
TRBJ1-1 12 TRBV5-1 ASSPGQGDTEAF
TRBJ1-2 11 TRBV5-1 ASSLTNNYGYT
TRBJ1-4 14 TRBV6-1 ASSEARGAFDEKLF
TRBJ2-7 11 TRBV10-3 AVRDRFLYEQY
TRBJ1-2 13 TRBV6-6 ASSYTYTGLDGYT
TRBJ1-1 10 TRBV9 ASSAQGNEAF
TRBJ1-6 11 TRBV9 ASSVAPDIPLH
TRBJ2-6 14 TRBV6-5 ASSYTTGLGANVLT
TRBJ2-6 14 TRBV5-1 ASSPRGSSGANVLT
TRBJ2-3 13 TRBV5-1 ASSLVVALPDTQY
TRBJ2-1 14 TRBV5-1 ASSFSGGRSYNEQF
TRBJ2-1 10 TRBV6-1 ASSPGQARRF
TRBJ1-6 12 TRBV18 ASSPEARISPLH
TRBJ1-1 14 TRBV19 ASSIGTGNFNTEAF
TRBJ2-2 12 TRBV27 ASSPGTGTGELF
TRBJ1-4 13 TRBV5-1 ASSFTGLAGEKLF
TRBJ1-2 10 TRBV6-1 ASSAVRDGYT
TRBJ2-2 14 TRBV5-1 ASSPRDRGEAGELF
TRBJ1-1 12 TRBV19 ASRTGDRNTEAF
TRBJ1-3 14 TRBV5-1 ASSYGGGLPGNTIY
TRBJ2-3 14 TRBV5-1 ASSPGLAGGRDTQY
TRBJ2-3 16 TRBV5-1 ASSLAGLAGGSTDTQY
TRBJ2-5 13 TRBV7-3 ASSFSGVSQETQY
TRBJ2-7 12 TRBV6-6 ASRTSGGIYEQY
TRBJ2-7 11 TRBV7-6 ASSLTGDYEQY
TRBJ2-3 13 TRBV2 AGNTGTSATDTQY
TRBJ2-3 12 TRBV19 ASSIAGQSDTQY
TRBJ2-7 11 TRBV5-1 ASSQDRASEQY
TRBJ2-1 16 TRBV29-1 SVRKGQGSLSSYNEQF
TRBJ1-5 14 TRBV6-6 ASSYFGGGSNQPQH
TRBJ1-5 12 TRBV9 ASSSGTDHQPQH
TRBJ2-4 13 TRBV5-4 ASSYPTGAKNIQY
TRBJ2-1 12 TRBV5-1 ASSGGDRANEQF
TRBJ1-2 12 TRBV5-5 ASSIRQGAYGYT
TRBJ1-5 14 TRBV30 AWSNPGGMRNQPQH
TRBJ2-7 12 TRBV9 ASSVGQSSYEQY
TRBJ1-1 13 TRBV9 ASSSARGANTEAF
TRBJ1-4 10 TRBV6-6 ASAETNEKLF